The 27 T cell receptor beta chains in this list originate from one sample, sequenced in a study of T cell responses to AZD1222 COVID-19 vaccine. Measured with immunoSEQ multiplex PCR; TCRdb has only the in-frame clones, and not every one. The sample has around 99,000 clones, around 92% seen once. The sample in question was peripheral blood, obtained on day 0 of AZD1222 vaccination. The origin of the receptors is an adult in good health.

The V call is TRBV7-8, the J call TRBJ2-3; TRBD2 matches 9 bases. Trimming at V came to 5 bases and at J to 5 bases, leaving 11 bases not matched to a gene. The CDR3 extends over 16 amino acids. Germline CDR1 SGHVS, CDR2 FQNEAQ. In nucleotides, the CDR3 is TGTGCCAGCAGCCCCCCGTTGCGGGAGGGCCTAGATACGCAGTATTTT. It is translated as CASSPPLREGLDTQYF.

V usage is TRBV11-2 and J usage is TRBJ2-2; weak D call: TRBD1 (6 bases). CDR1 is SGHAT and CDR2 is FQNNGV in the germline V gene. Trimming left V 2 bases short and J 0 bases short, with 10 bases between. The CDR3 sequence is 16 residues long. CDR3 nucleotide sequence: TGTGCCAGCAGCTTAAACAGGGATACGAACACCGGGGAGCTGTTTTTT. Encoded protein: CASSLNRDTNTGELFF.

The gene calls are TRBV27 and TRBJ1-1; the match to TRBD1 covers 9 bases. The CDR3 is made up of 14 amino acids. Trimming removed 6 bases from V and 1 base from J; junction bases left unmatched: 3. Germline CDR1 reads MNHEY; CDR2 reads SMNVEV (reference sequence). Here the CDR3 DNA reads TGTGCCAGCAGCTGGGACAGGGCGAACACTGAAGCTTTCTTT. Its protein is CASSWDRANTEAFF.

J is TRBJ2-7 and V is TRBV28, with D perhaps matching TRBD1 (6 bases). Deletions cut 5 bases from V and 6 bases from J, with 11 bases between. The CDR3 spans 12 residues. Germline lookup yields CDR1 MDHEN and CDR2 SYDVKM. The DNA of the CDR3 is TGTGCCAGCAGTCTTGGGACAAGCGAGCAGTACTTC. Amino acid sequence: CASSLGTSEQYF.

This clone appeared a few times. The rearrangement joins TRBV27 to TRBJ1-6; 9 bases are a match to TRBD1. With 3 bases clipped from V and 8 bases from J, the junction kept 5 bases outside the gene matches. CDR3 length: 15 residues. Per the germline V gene, CDR1 is MNHEY and CDR2 is SMNVEV (reference sequence). CDR3: CASSFYRGRDSPLHF. The DNA for the CDR3 is TGTGCCAGCAGTTTTTACAGGGGGCGGGATTCACCCCTCCACTTT.

This clone was seen just once. The J gene is TRBJ1-6, the V gene TRBV2; the D is unclear. The CDR3 sequence is 15 residues long. Germline loops: CDR1 SNHLY, CDR2 FYNNEI. Trimming took 7 bases from V and 10 from J, leaving 20 bases between them. The CDR3 DNA sequence: TGTGCCAGCACCCATAGGACCCAAGAGGAATCACCCCTCCACTTT. Translating gives CASTHRTQEESPLHF.

J is TRBJ2-7 and V is TRBV2; 11 positions match TRBD2. Germline CDR1 and CDR2: SNHLY and FYNNEI. The length of the CDR3 is 17 residues. With 6 bases clipped from V and 4 bases from J, the junction kept 14 bases outside the gene matches. The CDR3, as DNA: TGTGCCAGCAGGGCTACGGGGCTAGCGGGAGGTTCGTACGAGCAGTACTTC. This translates into CASRATGLAGGSYEQYF.

The genes are TRBV4-3 and TRBJ2-1, with D perhaps TRBD1 (6 bases). CDR3 length: 14 amino acids. The germline V and J ends were trimmed by 0 bases and 13 bases, with 16 bases remaining between them. CDR1 and CDR2 (germline): LGHNA, YSLEER. The CDR3, as DNA: TGCGCCAGCAGCCAAGACCAGGGGAGTGCGGTACAGTTCTTC. This sequence encodes CASSQDQGSAVQFF.

The chain is built from TRBV5-1 and TRBJ2-5; 8 bases fit TRBD2. The length of the CDR3 is 16 residues. Trimming at V came to 2 bases and at J to 2 bases, leaving 8 bases not matched to a gene. Germline values: CDR1 SGHRS, CDR2 YFSETQ. This chain's CDR3 is CASSFWAGGNQETQYF. The CDR3 coding sequence is TGCGCCAGCAGCTTCTGGGCGGGAGGTAATCAAGAGACCCAGTACTTC.

This chain links TRBV6-5 with TRBJ2-1; 13 bases agree with TRBD2. The CDR3 is 15 residues long. Germline V CDR1 and CDR2: MNHEY, SVGAGI. The trim removed 4 bases at V and 7 bases at J, leaving 4 bases unmatched. CDR3: CASSSGTSGMNEQFF. The CDR3 DNA reads as TGTGCCAGCAGTTCCGGGACTAGCGGGATGAATGAGCAGTTCTTC.

The chain employs TRBV5-1 and TRBJ2-7, with 12 bases matching TRBD2. J was trimmed by 3 bases and V by 4 bases; bases with no gene match: 2. CDR1 is SGHRS and CDR2 is YFSETQ in the germline V gene. CDR3 length equals 14 residues. CDR3 loop: CASSKTSGSYEQYF. The CDR3 DNA reads TGCGCCAGCAGCAAGACTAGCGGGAGCTACGAGCAGTACTTC.

The chain has TRBV6-5 and TRBJ1-1, with 9 bases aligning to TRBD1. The V segment lost 8 bases and the J segment 5 bases; nucleotides outside the gene matches: 9. The CDR3 has 14 residues. Germline V gives CDR1 MNHEY, CDR2 SVGAGI. CDR3 protein: CASRIQGAHTEAFF. CDR3 coding DNA: TGTGCCAGCCGGATACAGGGGGCGCATACTGAAGCTTTCTTT.

The chain combines TRBV27 with TRBJ2-2; the match to TRBD2 covers 8 bases. Germline CDR1 and CDR2: MNHEY and SMNVEV (reference sequence). The CDR3 length is 19 residues. J lost 4 bases, V lost 4 bases, and 17 bases had no gene match. The CDR3 reads CASSSPGLASSLGTGELFF. CDR3 coding DNA: TGTGCCAGCAGTTCCCCCGGACTAGCCTCATCTCTTGGCACCGGGGAGCTGTTTTTT.

This clone appeared once. The V and J genes are TRBV28 and TRBJ2-3; 7 bases align to TRBD2. V lost 7 bases to trimming and J lost 14 bases; unmatched junction nucleotides: 9. The CDR3 totals 11 residues. The germline V gene encodes CDR1 MDHEN and CDR2 SYDVKM. This CDR3 reads CASMREPPPYF. In DNA form, the CDR3 reads TGTGCCAGCATGCGGGAGCCTCCGCCGTATTTT.

This clone was seen just once. The rearrangement uses TRBV7-2 and TRBJ2-1, with D maybe TRBD2 (6 bases). Trimming removed 7 bases from V and 9 bases from J, with 22 bases in between. The CDR3 loop spans 15 amino acids. Germline V CDR1 and CDR2: SGHTA, FQGNSA. This chain's CDR3 is CASTLTPRGESEQFF. Written as DNA, the CDR3 is TGTGCCAGCACCCTAACCCCCCGCGGGGAATCTGAGCAGTTCTTC.

The rearrangement links TRBV28 to TRBJ1-1, with D hard to call. Germline V gene sequence: CDR1 MDHEN, CDR2 SYDVKM. This CDR3 has 16 amino acids. V was trimmed by 1 base and J by 1 base, leaving 13 bases between them. This CDR3 reads CASSLLTSRGNTEAFF. The CDR3 DNA reads TGTGCCAGCAGTTTATTAACGTCCAGAGGGAACACTGAAGCTTTCTTT.

This chain connects TRBV7-9 to TRBJ1-4; D unclear. This CDR3 is 13 amino acids long. With 3 bases removed from V and 3 bases from J, the gap between germline ends came to 5 bases. Germline V gene lookup returns CDR1 SEHNR and CDR2 FQNEAQ (reference sequence). The CDR3 is CASSLTPNEKLFF. In nucleotides, the CDR3 is TGTGCCAGCAGCTTGACCCCTAATGAAAAACTGTTTTTT.

The chain links TRBV6-6 to TRBJ1-2, with D maybe TRBD1 (5 bases). The V gene's germline CDR1 is MNHNY and CDR2 SVGAGI (reference sequence). V was trimmed by 4 bases and J by 8 bases, leaving 14 bases between them. The CDR3 length is 13 residues. As DNA, the CDR3 is TGTGCCAGCAGTTTGAAGGGGCGGGGAGGCTACACCTTC. Protein: CASSLKGRGGYTF.

This clone was counted only a few times. The CDR3 nucleotides read TGTGCCTGGAGTCCCGGGACAGGCCCAGGAGCTTTCTTT. Its protein is CAWSPGTGPGAFF. The chain is built from TRBV30 and TRBJ1-1; 8 bases align to TRBD1. Germline V gives CDR1 GTSNPN, CDR2 SVGIG (reference sequence). V shed 2 bases and J 10 bases; nucleotides not matched to a gene: 9. This CDR3 region has 13 residues.

The chain combines TRBV11-1 with TRBJ2-1; D gene uncertain. Germline V gene lookup returns CDR1 SGHAT and CDR2 FQDESV (reference sequence). This CDR3 has 11 residues. Trimming left V 3 bases short and J 5 bases short, with 2 bases between. CDR3 DNA sequence: TGTGCCAGCAGCTTCGACAATGAGCAGTTCTTC. Translating gives CASSFDNEQFF.

J is TRBJ2-6 and V is TRBV13; a possible D gene is TRBD2 (5 bases). Trimming pared 5 bases from V and 0 bases from J, leaving 20 bases between. Per the germline V gene, CDR1 is PRHDT and CDR2 is FYEKMQ (reference sequence). The CDR3 spans 19 residues. DNA for the CDR3: TGTGCCAGCAGCCCAATCCTCCGCGGTACTAGCTCTGGGGCCAACGTCCTGACTTTC. This encodes CASSPILRGTSSGANVLTF.

The genes are TRBV14 and TRBJ2-7, with TRBD2 matching over 7 bases. The CDR3 is 13 residues long. Looked up from germline, CDR1 is SGHDN and CDR2 is FVKESK. The ends lost 0 bases at V and 7 bases at J; junction bases unmatched: 3. The CDR3 bases are TGTGCCAGCAGCCAAGATGGGGGGGTTGAGCAGTACTTC. The encoded protein is CASSQDGGVEQYF.

The gene calls are TRBV27 and TRBJ2-3; D possibly corresponds to TRBD2 (5 bases). This CDR3 is 16 amino acids long. The V end was cut by 4 bases, the J end by 1 base, with 15 bases between. CDR1 is MNHEY and CDR2 is SMNVEV in the germline V gene (reference sequence). The CDR3 nucleotides are TGTGCCAGCAGTTCCCCGGGGAGTCTCGGCACAGATACGCAGTATTTT. This codes for CASSSPGSLGTDTQYF.

The chain recombines TRBV6-4 with TRBJ1-2, with D tentatively TRBD1 (6 bases). This CDR3 comprises 15 residues. The germline gives CDR1 MRHNA, CDR2 SNTAGT. The ends were cut back, 6 bases at V and 2 bases at J, with 16 bases in the middle. CDR3 nucleotide sequence: TGTGCCAGCAGGCTAGAGGACAGAGTAAACTATGGCTACACCTTC. Its translation is CASRLEDRVNYGYTF.

The chain uses TRBV7-3 and TRBJ2-2, with D perhaps assigned TRBD1 or TRBD2 (5 bases each). V lost 5 bases and J lost 1, with 8 bases in between. The CDR3 spans 14 residues. Germline lookup yields CDR1 SGHTA and CDR2 FQGTGA. CDR3 in DNA: TGTGCCAGCAGCGGGACGCGGAACACCGGGGAGCTGTTTTTT. This translates into CASSGTRNTGELFF.

The V gene is TRBV5-1, the J gene TRBJ2-1; 14 bases are a match to TRBD2. The CDR3 sequence is 16 residues long. The germline V gene encodes CDR1 SGHRS and CDR2 YFSETQ. V dropped 4 bases and J dropped 6; count of bases not matched to a gene: 6. This CDR3 is CASSSKGLAGVNEQFF. CDR3 nucleotides: TGCGCCAGCAGCAGTAAGGGACTAGCGGGAGTCAATGAGCAGTTCTTC.

The rearrangement joins TRBV5-5 to TRBJ2-1, with D tentatively TRBD1 or TRBD2 (5 bases each). Germline values: CDR1 SGHKS, CDR2 YYEKEE (reference sequence). V lost 4 bases to trimming and J lost 8 bases, with 34 bases between them. This CDR3 spans 20 amino acids. The CDR3 is CASSPVTTMRVGTMGHEQFF. As DNA, the CDR3 is TGTGCCAGCAGCCCAGTAACCACCATGAGGGTTGGGACGATGGGGCATGAGCAGTTCTTC.